This is a list of T cell receptor beta chains from one sample in a study of control samples from healthy donors and cancer patients. Libraries were prepared by immunoSEQ multiplex PCR; TCRdb keeps only in-frame clonotypes and omits some of them. The sample includes about 39,000 clones, about four fifths seen only once; the top ten take roughly 21%. The specimen sequenced was PBMCs. These receptors were collected from a woman aged 55-69 years with lung cancer. The CDR3 runs from the conserved cysteine through the conserved F or W. D genes are given only for firm matches. Size values are once, few and many counts, or a class for expanded clones, and some rows have none.

j_gene: TRBJ2-7; d_gene: .; v_gene: TRBV9; abundance: .; CDR3nt: TGTGCCAGCAGCGTAGCTCGTCGGCGAGTTACCTACGAGCAGTACTTC; CDR3aa: CASSVARRRVTYEQYF
j_gene: TRBJ2-3; d_gene: .; v_gene: TRBV7-2; abundance: once; CDR3nt: TGTGCCAGCAGCTTAGATTGGGAACGCCAGTATTTT; CDR3aa: CASSLDWERQYF
j_gene: TRBJ2-5; d_gene: .; v_gene: TRBV12-3/TRBV12-4; abundance: .; CDR3nt: TGTGCCAGCGACAAGAACGGAGAGACCCAGTACTTC; CDR3aa: CASDKNGETQYF
j_gene: TRBJ1-1; d_gene: TRBD1; v_gene: TRBV15; abundance: .; CDR3nt: TGTGCCACCAGCAAGGGACAGGTTGAGGGGTTGAACGCTGAAGCTTTCTTT; CDR3aa: CATSKGQVEGLNAEAFF
j_gene: TRBJ2-2; d_gene: .; v_gene: TRBV7-2; abundance: few; CDR3nt: TGTGCCAGCAGCTTTCTGAACACCGGGGAGCTGTTTTTT; CDR3aa: CASSFLNTGELFF
j_gene: TRBJ1-3; d_gene: .; v_gene: TRBV6-5; abundance: .; CDR3nt: TGTGCCAGCAGGACCAGGTTCTCTGGAAACACCATATATTTT; CDR3aa: CASRTRFSGNTIYF
j_gene: TRBJ2-7; d_gene: TRBD1; v_gene: TRBV7-2; abundance: .; CDR3nt: TGTGCCAGCAGCTACGGGACAGGGGAATACGAGCAGTACTTC; CDR3aa: CASSYGTGEYEQYF
j_gene: TRBJ2-6; d_gene: TRBD1; v_gene: TRBV5-6; abundance: .; CDR3nt: TGTGCCAGCAGCTTGGCTACAGGGGTACACTCTGGGGCCAACGTCCTGACTTTC; CDR3aa: CASSLATGVHSGANVLTF
j_gene: TRBJ1-1; d_gene: .; v_gene: TRBV5-4; abundance: .; CDR3nt: TGTGCCAGCAGCTCCCCGAAGGGGACTGAAGCTTTCTTT; CDR3aa: CASSSPKGTEAFF
j_gene: TRBJ1-5; d_gene: .; v_gene: TRBV4-1; abundance: few; CDR3nt: TGCGCCAGCAGCCAAGATCGCAGGGGTTTCAATCAGCCCCAGCATTTT; CDR3aa: CASSQDRRGFNQPQHF
j_gene: TRBJ2-7; d_gene: .; v_gene: TRBV3-1/TRBV3-2; abundance: .; CDR3nt: TGTGCCAGCAGCCCCTCTTGGGGACTCGGCTACGAGCAGTACTTC; CDR3aa: CASSPSWGLGYEQYF
j_gene: TRBJ2-5; d_gene: .; v_gene: TRBV5-6; abundance: .; CDR3nt: TGTGCCAGCAGCAAGACAGACCAAGAGACCCAGTACTTC; CDR3aa: CASSKTDQETQYF
j_gene: TRBJ2-3; d_gene: .; v_gene: TRBV27; abundance: .; CDR3nt: TGTGCCAGCAGTCTTGGGACTGAGCAGTATTTT; CDR3aa: CASSLGTEQYF
j_gene: TRBJ1-1; d_gene: TRBD1; v_gene: TRBV5-1; abundance: .; CDR3nt: TGCGCCAGCAGCTTGGAGGCAGGGGGCGCGACTGAAGCTTTCTTT; CDR3aa: CASSLEAGGATEAFF
j_gene: TRBJ2-5; d_gene: TRBD2; v_gene: TRBV3-1/TRBV3-2; abundance: .; CDR3nt: TGTGCCAGCAGCCTCGTTAAGAGCGGGAGGGGGGAGACCCAGTACTTC; CDR3aa: CASSLVKSGRGETQYF
j_gene: TRBJ1-1; d_gene: .; v_gene: TRBV19; abundance: .; CDR3nt: TGTGCCAGTCAACCGAAACAGGGAGGACGGACTGAAGCTTTCTTT; CDR3aa: CASQPKQGGRTEAFF
j_gene: TRBJ1-3; d_gene: .; v_gene: TRBV20-1; abundance: .; CDR3nt: TGCAGTGCTAGTCAAGGGACTGGAAACACCATATATTTT; CDR3aa: CSASQGTGNTIYF
j_gene: TRBJ2-2; d_gene: .; v_gene: TRBV6-4; abundance: large; CDR3nt: TGTGCCAGCAGTGAGGAGCGGTCCACCGGGGAGCTGTTTTTT; CDR3aa: CASSEERSTGELFF
j_gene: TRBJ1-2; d_gene: .; v_gene: TRBV18; abundance: .; CDR3nt: TGTGCCAGCTCACCCGAACAGAGGATCTATGGCTACACCTTC; CDR3aa: CASSPEQRIYGYTF
j_gene: TRBJ1-1; d_gene: TRBD1; v_gene: TRBV3-1/TRBV3-2; abundance: .; CDR3nt: TGTGCCAGCGATACAGGGGGGTGGACTGAAGCTTTCTTT; CDR3aa: CASDTGGWTEAFF
j_gene: TRBJ2-3; d_gene: .; v_gene: TRBV21-1; abundance: .; CDR3nt: TGTGCCAGCAGCAAAAAGGGACAGGGCGGGTATCCTAGCACAGATACGCAGTATTTT; CDR3aa: CASSKKGQGGYPSTDTQYF
j_gene: TRBJ2-1; d_gene: TRBD1; v_gene: TRBV7-3; abundance: .; CDR3nt: TGTGCCAGCAAGGACAGGGAAGGGGCTCACTCCTACAATGAGCAGTTCTTC; CDR3aa: CASKDREGAHSYNEQFF
j_gene: TRBJ2-1; d_gene: .; v_gene: TRBV27; abundance: .; CDR3nt: TGTGCCAGCAGTTTCTACGATGAGCAGTTCTTC; CDR3aa: CASSFYDEQFF
j_gene: TRBJ2-1; d_gene: .; v_gene: TRBV25-1; abundance: .; CDR3nt: TGTGCCAGCAGTGTCAGTCATGAGCAGTTCTTC; CDR3aa: CASSVSHEQFF
j_gene: TRBJ2-7; d_gene: TRBD1; v_gene: TRBV6-5; abundance: .; CDR3nt: TGTGCCAGTTACGACAGGGCCTACGAGCAGTACTTC; CDR3aa: CASYDRAYEQYF
j_gene: TRBJ2-5; d_gene: .; v_gene: TRBV21-1; abundance: .; CDR3nt: TGTGCCAGCAGCAAACTAGCCAGGGCGACGGAGACCCAGTACTTC; CDR3aa: CASSKLARATETQYF
j_gene: TRBJ2-5; d_gene: .; v_gene: TRBV7-9; abundance: .; CDR3nt: TGTGCCAGCAGCCCAACGTTCATCCCAGGGGAGACCCAGTACTTC; CDR3aa: CASSPTFIPGETQYF
j_gene: TRBJ1-1; d_gene: TRBD1; v_gene: TRBV29-1; abundance: .; CDR3nt: TGCAGCGCTGGCCCGGGACAGACGAACACTGAAGCTTTCTTT; CDR3aa: CSAGPGQTNTEAFF